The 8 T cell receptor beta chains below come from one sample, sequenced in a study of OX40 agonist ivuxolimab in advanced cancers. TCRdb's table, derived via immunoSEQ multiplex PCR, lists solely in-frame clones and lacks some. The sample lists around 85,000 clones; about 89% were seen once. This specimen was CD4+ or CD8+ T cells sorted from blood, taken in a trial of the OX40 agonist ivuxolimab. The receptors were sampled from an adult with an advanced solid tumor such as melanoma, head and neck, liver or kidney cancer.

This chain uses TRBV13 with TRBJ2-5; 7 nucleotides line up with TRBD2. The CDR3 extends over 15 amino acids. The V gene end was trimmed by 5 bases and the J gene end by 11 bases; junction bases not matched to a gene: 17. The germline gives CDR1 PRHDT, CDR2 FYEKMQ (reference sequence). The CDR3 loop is CASSLSMGGPGEQYF. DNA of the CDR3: TGTGCCAGCAGCCTCAGCATGGGAGGGCCGGGGGAGCAGTACTTC.

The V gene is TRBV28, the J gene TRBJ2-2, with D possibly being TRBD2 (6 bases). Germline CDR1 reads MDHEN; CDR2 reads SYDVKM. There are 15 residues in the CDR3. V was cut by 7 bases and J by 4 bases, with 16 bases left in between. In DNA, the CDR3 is TGTGCCAGCACCTCCTCCGGGAGAATCACCGGGGAGCTGTTTTTT. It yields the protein CASTSSGRITGELFF.

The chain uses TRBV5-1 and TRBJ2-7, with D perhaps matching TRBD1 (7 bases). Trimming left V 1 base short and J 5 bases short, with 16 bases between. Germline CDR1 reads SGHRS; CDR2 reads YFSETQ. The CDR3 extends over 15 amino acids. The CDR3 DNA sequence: TGCGCCAGCAGCTTGAGGGCGGGACAGATAAACGAGCAGTACTTC. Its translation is CASSLRAGQINEQYF.

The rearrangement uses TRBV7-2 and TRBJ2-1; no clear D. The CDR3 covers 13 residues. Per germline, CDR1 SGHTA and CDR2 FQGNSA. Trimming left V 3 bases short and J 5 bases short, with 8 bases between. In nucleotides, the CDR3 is TGTGCCAGCAGCTTTATCTACAACAATGAGCAGTTCTTC. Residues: CASSFIYNNEQFF.

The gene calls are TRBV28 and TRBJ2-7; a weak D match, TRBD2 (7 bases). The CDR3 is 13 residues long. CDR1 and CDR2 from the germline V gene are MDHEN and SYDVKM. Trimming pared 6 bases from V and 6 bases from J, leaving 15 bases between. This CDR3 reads CASSLGGAIEQYF. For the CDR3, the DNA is TGTGCCAGCAGCTTAGGGGGGGCTATCGAGCAGTACTTC.

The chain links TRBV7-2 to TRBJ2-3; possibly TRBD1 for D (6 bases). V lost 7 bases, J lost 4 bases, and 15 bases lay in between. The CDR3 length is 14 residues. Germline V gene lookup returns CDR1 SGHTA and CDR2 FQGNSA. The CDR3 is CASTTGLAADTQYF. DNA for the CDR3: TGTGCCAGCACAACAGGGCTAGCAGCAGATACGCAGTATTTT.

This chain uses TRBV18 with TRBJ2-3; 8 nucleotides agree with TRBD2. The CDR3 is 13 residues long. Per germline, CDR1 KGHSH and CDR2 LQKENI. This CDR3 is CASTSGSTDTQYF. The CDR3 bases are TGTGCTAGCACTAGCGGAAGCACAGATACGCAGTATTTT. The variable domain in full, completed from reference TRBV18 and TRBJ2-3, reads NAGVMQNPRHLVRRRGQEARLRCSPMKGHSHVYWYRQLPEEGLKFMVYLQKENIIDESGMPKERFSAEFPKEGPSILRIQQVVRGDSAAYFCASTSGSTDTQYFGPGTRLTVL.

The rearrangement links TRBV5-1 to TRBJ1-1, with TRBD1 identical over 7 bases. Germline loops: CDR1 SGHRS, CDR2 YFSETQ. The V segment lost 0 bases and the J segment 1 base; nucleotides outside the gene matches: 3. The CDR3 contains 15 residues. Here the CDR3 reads CASSLGGTANTEAFF. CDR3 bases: TGCGCCAGCAGCTTGGGGGGGACAGCGAACACTGAAGCTTTCTTT.